This record covers a single T cell receptor (beta chain). Its specificity is not known. The data derive from a study of cytomegalovirus exposure and HLA in healthy donors. The germline gives CDR1 SEHNR, CDR2 FQNEAQ (reference sequence). V was clipped by 1 base and J by 2 bases, with 13 bases between them. The CDR3 consists of 16 residues. General study results and limits: Immune exposure was documented only through CMV serostatus. TRBV6-2, TRBV6-3 and some other V segments were excluded as indistinguishable.

PCR primers comprised 60 Vbeta and 13 Jbeta primers. The repertoire was sequenced with immunoSEQ multiplex PCR; TCRdb's copy has only in-frame clones and lacks some. The sample contains under 150,000 clones, around four fifths of which appear only once. Sequenced sample: PBMCs. The gene calls are TRBV7-9 and TRBJ2-3, with TRBD1 as a possible D gene (6 bases). This TCR came from a woman in her 40s in good health and CMV-seropositive. CDR3 sequence reads: CASSLVVTGTTDTQYF. As DNA, the CDR3 is TGTGCCAGCAGCTTAGTAGTGACAGGCACCACAGATACGCAGTATTTT.